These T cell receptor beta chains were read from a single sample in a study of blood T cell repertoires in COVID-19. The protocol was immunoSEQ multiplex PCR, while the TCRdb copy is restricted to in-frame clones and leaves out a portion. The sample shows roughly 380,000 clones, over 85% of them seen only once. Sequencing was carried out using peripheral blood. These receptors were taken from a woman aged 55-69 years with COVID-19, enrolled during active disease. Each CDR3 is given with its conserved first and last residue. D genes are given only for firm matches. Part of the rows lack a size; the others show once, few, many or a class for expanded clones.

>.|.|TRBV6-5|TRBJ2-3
CASSIRRGDTQYF
TGTGCCAGCAGCATACGGAGGGGTGATACGCAGTATTTT
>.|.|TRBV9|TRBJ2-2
CASSNQGGELFF
TGTGCCAGCAGCAACCAGGGCGGGGAGCTGTTTTTT
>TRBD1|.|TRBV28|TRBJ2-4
CASRSPGQGVGIQYF
TGTGCCAGCAGGTCCCCGGGACAGGGGGTGGGCATTCAGTACTTC
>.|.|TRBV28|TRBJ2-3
CASSYNRRGLTDTQYF
TGTGCCAGCAGTTATAATAGGCGGGGGCTCACAGATACGCAGTATTTT
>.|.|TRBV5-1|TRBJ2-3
CASSSASPGDTQYF
TGCGCCAGCAGCTCGGCTAGCCCCGGGGATACGCAGTATTTT
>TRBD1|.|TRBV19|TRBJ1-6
CASRDRGTYSPLHF
TGTGCCAGTAGGGACAGGGGGACTTATTCACCCCTCCACTTT
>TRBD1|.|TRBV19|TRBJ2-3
CASRDRGFADTQYF
TGTGCCAGTAGGGACAGGGGTTTTGCAGATACGCAGTATTTT
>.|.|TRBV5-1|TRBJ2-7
CASSLALGAPGREQYF
TGCGCCAGCAGCTTGGCCTTGGGGGCTCCGGGGCGGGAGCAGTACTTC
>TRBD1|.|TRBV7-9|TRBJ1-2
CASSLKAGGEYGYTF
TGTGCCAGCAGCTTGAAGGCAGGGGGCGAATATGGCTACACCTTC
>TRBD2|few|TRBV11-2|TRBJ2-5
CASSLDLAGGQKTQYF
TGTGCCAGCAGCTTAGATTTAGCGGGGGGGCAGAAGACCCAGTACTTC
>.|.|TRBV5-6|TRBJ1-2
CASTSGDGYTF
TGTGCCAGCACCTCAGGGGATGGCTACACCTTC
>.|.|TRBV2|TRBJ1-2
CASRIAGASYGYTF
TGTGCCAGCAGAATCGCAGGGGCCAGCTATGGCTACACCTTC
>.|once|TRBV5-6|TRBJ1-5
CASSWSTGNSNQPQHF
TGTGCCAGCAGCTGGTCGACAGGTAATAGCAATCAGCCCCAGCATTTT
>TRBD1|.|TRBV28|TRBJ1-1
CASSRDRVTTEAFF
TGTGCCAGCAGTAGGGACAGGGTGACCACTGAAGCTTTCTTT
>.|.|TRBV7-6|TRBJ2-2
CASSLTWGPGELFF
TGTGCCAGCAGCCTAACTTGGGGGCCCGGGGAGCTGTTTTTT
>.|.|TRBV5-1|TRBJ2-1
CASSSQGTRSSYNEQFF
TGCGCCAGCAGCTCTCAGGGGACGCGGAGCTCCTACAATGAGCAGTTCTTC
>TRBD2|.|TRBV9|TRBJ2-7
CASSVLAGGAYEQYF
TGTGCCAGCAGCGTACTAGCGGGGGGAGCCTACGAGCAGTACTTC
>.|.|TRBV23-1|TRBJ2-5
CASSPLISLVGETQYF
TGCGCCAGCAGTCCCCTAATATCATTGGTCGGGGAGACCCAGTACTTC
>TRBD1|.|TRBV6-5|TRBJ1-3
CASRGTGEPGNTIYF
TGTGCCAGCAGAGGGACAGGAGAGCCTGGAAACACCATATATTTT
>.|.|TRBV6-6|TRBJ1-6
CASSPSWAGTPNSPLHF
TGTGCCAGCAGTCCCTCCTGGGCAGGGACTCCCAATTCACCCCTCCACTTT
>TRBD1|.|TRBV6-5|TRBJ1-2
CASSRGQGYYGYTF
TGTGCCAGCAGTAGAGGACAGGGGTACTATGGCTACACCTTC
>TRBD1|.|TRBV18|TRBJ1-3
CASSQGASGNTIYF
TGTGCCAGCTCACAGGGGGCTTCTGGAAACACCATATATTTT
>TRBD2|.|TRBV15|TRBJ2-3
CATSSGPAGGTDTQYF
TGTGCCACCAGCAGCGGGCCGGCGGGGGGCACAGATACGCAGTATTTT
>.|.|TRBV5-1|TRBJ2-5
CASSLTGTPTQTQYF
TGCGCCAGCAGCTTGACCGGGACTCCCACCCAGACCCAGTACTTC
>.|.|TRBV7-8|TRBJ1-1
CASSLGWEGTEAFF
TGTGCCAGCAGCTTGGGTTGGGAGGGCACTGAAGCTTTCTTT
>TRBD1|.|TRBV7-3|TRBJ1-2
CASSLGAGLQGAGGYTF
TGTGCCAGCAGCTTAGGGGCTGGGCTTCAGGGGGCTGGTGGCTACACCTTC
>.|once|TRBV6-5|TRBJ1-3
CASSSGLSGNTIYF
TGTGCCAGCAGTAGCGGACTTTCTGGAAACACCATATATTTT
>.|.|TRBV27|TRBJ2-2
CASSDGVGTGELFF
TGTGCCAGCAGTGACGGGGTCGGGACCGGGGAGCTGTTTTTT
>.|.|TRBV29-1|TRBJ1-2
CSVSDRPITNYGYTF
TGCAGCGTCTCTGACAGACCGATCACTAACTATGGCTACACCTTC
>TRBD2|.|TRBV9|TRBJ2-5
CASSPRLAGTAQYF
TGTGCCAGCAGCCCAAGACTAGCGGGGACGGCCCAGTACTTC
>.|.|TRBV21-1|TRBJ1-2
CASSKGDRDGYTF
TGTGCCAGCAGCAAAGGAGACAGGGACGGCTACACCTTC
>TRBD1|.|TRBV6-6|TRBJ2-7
CASSRTGGNEQYF
TGTGCCAGCAGCCGGACAGGGGGCAACGAGCAGTACTTC
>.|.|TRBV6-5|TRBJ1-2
CASSYQPGNYGYTF
TGTGCCAGCAGTTACCAACCAGGGAACTATGGCTACACCTTC
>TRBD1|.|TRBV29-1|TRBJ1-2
CSVSQTGGAGGYTF
TGCAGCGTCTCACAGACAGGGGGGGCCGGTGGCTACACCTTC
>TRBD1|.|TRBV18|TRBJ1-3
CATWEQGATPGNTIYF
TGTGCCACCTGGGAACAGGGGGCAACCCCTGGAAACACCATATATTTT
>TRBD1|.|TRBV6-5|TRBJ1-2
CASRPDRGEGGGYTF
TGTGCCAGCAGACCCGACAGGGGGGAGGGTGGTGGCTACACCTTC
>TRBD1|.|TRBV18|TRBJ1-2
CASSPLGQGKDGYTF
TGTGCCAGCTCACCCCTAGGACAGGGGAAGGACGGCTACACCTTC
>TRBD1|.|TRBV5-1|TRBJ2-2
CASSPATGWAGELFF
TGCGCCAGCAGCCCCGCGACAGGGTGGGCCGGGGAGCTGTTTTTT
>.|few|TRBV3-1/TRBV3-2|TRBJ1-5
CASSQVINQPQHF
TGTGCCAGCAGCCAAGTAATTAATCAGCCCCAGCATTTT
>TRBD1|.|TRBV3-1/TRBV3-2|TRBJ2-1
CASSPTGAFTSSYNEQFF
TGTGCCAGCAGTCCTACAGGGGCCTTTACGAGCTCCTACAATGAGCAGTTCTTC
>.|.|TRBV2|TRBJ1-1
CASSAREGTEAFF
TGTGCCAGCAGCGCCCGGGAGGGCACTGAAGCTTTCTTT
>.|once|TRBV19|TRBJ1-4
CASNRAGATNEKLFF
TGTGCCAGTAACCGGGCGGGGGCAACTAATGAAAAACTGTTTTTT
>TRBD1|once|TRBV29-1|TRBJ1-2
CSAVEGGQFYSIGGYTF
TGCAGCGCCGTCGAGGGGGGACAGTTTTACTCCATCGGTGGCTACACCTTC
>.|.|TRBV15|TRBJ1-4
CATSRDSTATNEKLFF
TGTGCCACCAGCAGAGACTCGACAGCAACTAATGAAAAACTGTTTTTT